A single T cell receptor beta chain is shown here with its context. Its antigen is not known. These data come from a study of OX40 agonist ivuxolimab in advanced cancers. Findings and limits, study-wide: There were, on average, more expanded clones in CD8+ T cells than in CD4+. It was not determined which antigens were specifically recognized by the peripheral T cells that had undergone clonal expansion. CD4+ and CD8+ blood T cells expanded clonally by week 6 at 0.1 to 3.0 mg/kg.

Sequencing was performed with immunoSEQ multiplex PCR; in TCRdb, only in-frame clones are kept and a portion is missing. This table has roughly 30,000 clones, around 81% appearing once. The CDR3 loop spans 15 amino acids. The V segment lost 0 bases and the J segment 4 bases; nucleotides outside the gene matches: 0. Germline V CDR1 and CDR2: PRHDT, FYEKMQ (reference sequence). The chain couples TRBV13 to TRBJ2-1; 10 nucleotides line up with TRBD2. The source of this sequence is an adult with an advanced solid tumor such as melanoma, head and neck, liver or kidney cancer. This specimen consisted of CD4+ or CD8+ T cells sorted from blood, obtained in a trial of the OX40 agonist ivuxolimab. CDR3 in DNA: TGTGCCAGCAGCTTAGGGACTAGCGGGTACAATGAGCAGTTCTTC. Amino acid sequence: CASSLGTSGYNEQFF.